There are a few counts of the clone carrying this TCR beta chain. Antigen unknown. The data derive from a study of T cells in localized non-small cell lung cancer. Overall study results and limits: Sequencing was restricted to one tumor region; therefore, heterogeneity remains possible. Density of T cells in blood, when higher, went with longer overall survival. Detection in adjacent lung was observed for a median roughly 62 of the top 100 tumor clones. Highest T cell clonality was seen in uninvolved adjacent lung, surpassing that measured in tumor.

Sequenced by immunoSEQ multiplex PCR; TCRdb stores in-frame clones only, minus some. The sample shows tens of thousands of clones, roughly 89% of them seen only once. The clonotype comes from a man between 40 and 69 years old with stage I squamous cell lung carcinoma. The source material was peripheral blood, sampled before any cancer treatment.

The DNA for the CDR3 is TGTGCCAGCAGCGAGGACAGGGATTTTGAAGCTTTCTTT. Its protein product is CASSEDRDFEAFF. The gene calls are TRBV6-1 and TRBJ1-1, with 8 positions matching TRBD1. Germline V gene lookup returns CDR1 MNHNS and CDR2 SASEGT. CDR3 length: 13 amino acids. V was clipped by 6 bases and J by 7 bases; unmatched bases: 7.